One and the same sample provided the 11 T cell receptor beta chains below, sequenced in a study of cytomegalovirus exposure and HLA in healthy donors. The PCR made use of 60 Vbeta and 13 Jbeta primers. Libraries were prepared by immunoSEQ multiplex PCR; TCRdb keeps only in-frame clonotypes and omits some of them. The repertoire holds a few hundred thousand clones, with around 90% as singletons. Sequencing was done on a sample of PBMCs. These TCRs come from a girl aged 2 to 9 in good health and CMV-seronegative.

The table lists this clone with a count of one. CDR3 sequence reads: CASHSGRRNEQFF. CDR3 DNA: TGTGCCAGTCATAGCGGGAGAAGGAATGAGCAGTTCTTC. The gene calls are TRBV19 and TRBJ2-1; 9 bases fit TRBD2. V dropped 8 bases and J dropped 7; count of bases not matched to a gene: 6. This CDR3 region has 13 residues. Germline loops: CDR1 LNHDA, CDR2 SQIVND (reference sequence).

The gene calls are TRBV19 and TRBJ2-1; TRBD1 aligns across 9 bases. V gave up 7 bases and J gave up 8 bases; unmatched junction bases: 12. The CDR3 length is 15 residues. The germline V gene has CDR1 LNHDA and CDR2 SQIVND (reference sequence). The CDR3 nucleotides read TGTGCCAGTACCGGGGGACAGGGTATGCGGGATGAGCAGTTCTTC. Protein: CASTGGQGMRDEQFF.

V usage is TRBV30 and J usage is TRBJ1-1, with D unclear. The germline V and J ends were trimmed by 4 bases and 5 bases, with 17 bases remaining between them. The CDR3 is 14 amino acids. CDR1 and CDR2 from the germline V gene are GTSNPN and SVGIG (reference sequence). The CDR3 reads CAWTNQWPGTEAFF. The CDR3 bases are TGTGCCTGGACCAATCAGTGGCCGGGGACTGAAGCTTTCTTT.

V usage is TRBV27 and J usage is TRBJ1-5; no firm D call. Trimming shortened V by 2 bases and J by 9 bases, and 11 bases separated the two germline ends. The length of the CDR3 is 13 residues. Germline-derived CDR1 and CDR2 are MNHEY and SMNVEV (reference sequence). This chain's CDR3 is CASSLDTEGPQHF. The CDR3 DNA sequence: TGTGCCAGCAGTTTAGACACAGAGGGGCCCCAGCATTTT.

Written as DNA, the CDR3 is TGTGCCAGCAGCCTCGCCCTGAGGGTTCAGCATTTT. Translated, it gives CASSLALRVQHF. The chain couples TRBV28 to TRBJ1-5, with D hard to call. Germline CDR1 and CDR2: MDHEN and SYDVKM. The CDR3 runs 12 residues. Trimming shortened V by 6 bases and J by 13 bases, and 16 bases separated the two germline ends. Variable domain in full (rest from reference TRBV28 and TRBJ1-5): DVKVTQSSRYLVKRTGEKVFLECVQDMDHENMFWYRQDPGLGLRLIYFSYDVKMKEKGDIPEGYSVSREKKERFSLILESASTNQTSMYLCASSLALRVQHFGDGTRLSIL.

V is TRBV4-1 and J is TRBJ2-3, with 10 bases that match TRBD2. V shed 1 base, J shed 4 bases, and the junction held 5 bases outside the gene matches. CDR1 and CDR2 (germline): MGHRA, YSYEKL. This CDR3 comprises 16 residues. Written as DNA, the CDR3 is TGCGCCAGCAGCCAAGGGGCCGGACTAGCGGCAGATACGCAGTATTTT. It translates to CASSQGAGLAADTQYF.

The chain has TRBV10-3 and TRBJ1-1, with D tentatively TRBD1 (6 bases). CDR1 and CDR2 (germline): ENHRY, SYGVKD. CDR3 length: 15 residues. V was clipped by 6 bases and J by 1 base, with 15 bases between them. Here the CDR3 reads CAISAQGVTNTEAFF. The CDR3 DNA follows: TGTGCCATCAGCGCACAGGGCGTCACGAACACTGAAGCTTTCTTT.

The J gene is TRBJ2-1, the V gene TRBV25-1; 7 bases fit TRBD2. CDR3 length equals 16 residues. The junction had 11 bases not matched to a gene; V was cut back by 5 bases and J by 4 bases. Germline V gene data show CDR1 as MGHDK and CDR2 as SYGVNS. CDR3 sequence (DNA): TGTGCCAGCAGTCAAACACCGGCGGGACTATACAATGAGCAGTTCTTC. Its translation: CASSQTPAGLYNEQFF.

CDR3 DNA: TGTGCCAGCACCTTTAGCGGGAGGGCTTTTAATGAGCAGTTCTTC. Translated, it gives CASTFSGRAFNEQFF. The chain links TRBV11-2 to TRBJ2-1, with TRBD2 identical over 11 bases. Trimming took 7 bases from V and 7 from J; bases not matched to a gene: 9. CDR3 length: 15 amino acids. Germline CDR1 is SGHAT and CDR2 is FQNNGV.

Comments on this clone: Other DNA sequences in the sample encode the same CDR3. The gene calls are TRBV6-5 and TRBJ1-6; D is unclear. V lost 2 bases and J lost 7, with 6 bases in between. This CDR3 spans 13 amino acids. Germline CDR1 reads MNHEY; CDR2 reads SVGAGI. The chain's CDR3 is CASSYKRNSPLHF. CDR3 in DNA: TGTGCCAGCAGTTACAAACGGAATTCACCCCTCCACTTT.

The chain employs TRBV7-9 and TRBJ1-3; TRBD1 aligns across 8 bases. V lost 5 bases, J lost 0 bases, and 6 bases stayed unmatched. CDR1 SEHNR and CDR2 FQNEAQ come from the germline V gene (reference sequence). The CDR3 is 16 amino acids. The DNA for the CDR3 is TGTGCCAGCAGCCAGGGGACAGGAGTCTCTGGAAACACCATATATTTT. Encoded protein: CASSQGTGVSGNTIYF.